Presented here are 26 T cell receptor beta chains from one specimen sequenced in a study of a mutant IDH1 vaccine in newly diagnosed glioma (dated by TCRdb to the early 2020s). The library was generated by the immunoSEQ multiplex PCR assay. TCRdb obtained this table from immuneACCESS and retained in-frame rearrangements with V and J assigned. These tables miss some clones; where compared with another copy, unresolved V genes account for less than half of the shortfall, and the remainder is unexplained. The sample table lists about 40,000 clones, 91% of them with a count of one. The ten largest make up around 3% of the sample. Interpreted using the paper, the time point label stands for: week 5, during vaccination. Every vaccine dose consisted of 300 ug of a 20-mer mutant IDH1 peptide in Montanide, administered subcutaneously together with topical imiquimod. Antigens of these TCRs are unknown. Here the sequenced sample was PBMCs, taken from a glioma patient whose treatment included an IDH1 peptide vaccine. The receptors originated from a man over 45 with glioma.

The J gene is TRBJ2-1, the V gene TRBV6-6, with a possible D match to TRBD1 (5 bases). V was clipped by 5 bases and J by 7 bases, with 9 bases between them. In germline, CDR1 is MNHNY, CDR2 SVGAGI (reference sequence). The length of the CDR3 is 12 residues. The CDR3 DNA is TGTGCCAGCAGTGACCCAGGGAATGAGCAGTTCTTC. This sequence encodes CASSDPGNEQFF.

CDR3 region: CASWAQGTYGYTF. The DNA for the CDR3 is TGTGCCAGCTGGGCCCAGGGAACTTATGGCTACACCTTC. V and J are TRBV28 and TRBJ1-2; possible D gene TRBD1, 5 bases. Germline lookup yields CDR1 MDHEN and CDR2 SYDVKM. The CDR3 covers 13 residues. The V and J ends lost 8 bases and 5 bases respectively, with 15 bases between them.

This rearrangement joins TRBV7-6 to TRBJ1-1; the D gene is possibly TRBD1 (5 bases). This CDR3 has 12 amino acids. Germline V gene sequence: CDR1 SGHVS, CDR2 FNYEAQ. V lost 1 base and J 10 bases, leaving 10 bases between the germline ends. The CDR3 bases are TGTGCCAGCAGCTTAGTACGGGGCCCAGCTTTCTTT. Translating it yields CASSLVRGPAFF.

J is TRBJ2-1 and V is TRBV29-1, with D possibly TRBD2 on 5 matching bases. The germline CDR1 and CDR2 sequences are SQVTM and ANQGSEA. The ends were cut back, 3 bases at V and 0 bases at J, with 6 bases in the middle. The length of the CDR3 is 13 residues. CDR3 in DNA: TGCAGCGTTGACGGGGTCTCCTACAATGAGCAGTTCTTC. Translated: CSVDGVSYNEQFF.

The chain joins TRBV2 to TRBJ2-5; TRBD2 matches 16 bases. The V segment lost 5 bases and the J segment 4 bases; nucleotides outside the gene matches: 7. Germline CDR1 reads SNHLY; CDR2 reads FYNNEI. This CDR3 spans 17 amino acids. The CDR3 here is CASSWGLAGGIGETQYF. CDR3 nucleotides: TGTGCCAGCAGTTGGGGACTAGCGGGGGGGATCGGAGAGACCCAGTACTTC.

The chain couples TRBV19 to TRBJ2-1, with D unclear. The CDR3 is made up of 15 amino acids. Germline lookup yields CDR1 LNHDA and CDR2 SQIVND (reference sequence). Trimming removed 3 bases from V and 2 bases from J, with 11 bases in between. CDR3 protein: CASSMAMGPYNEQFF. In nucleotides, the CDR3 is TGTGCCAGTAGTATGGCCATGGGCCCCTACAATGAGCAGTTCTTC.

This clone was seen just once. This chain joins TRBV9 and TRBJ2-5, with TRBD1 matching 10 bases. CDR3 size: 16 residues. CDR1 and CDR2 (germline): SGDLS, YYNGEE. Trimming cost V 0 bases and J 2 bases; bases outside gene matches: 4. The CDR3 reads CASSVGLGQGQETQYF. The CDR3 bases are TGTGCCAGCAGCGTAGGCTTGGGACAGGGGCAAGAGACCCAGTACTTC.

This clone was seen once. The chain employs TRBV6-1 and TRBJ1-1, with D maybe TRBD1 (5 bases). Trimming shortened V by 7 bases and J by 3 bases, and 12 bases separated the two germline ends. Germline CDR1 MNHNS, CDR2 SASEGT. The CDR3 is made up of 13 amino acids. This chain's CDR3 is CASILEGDTEAFF. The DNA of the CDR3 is TGTGCCAGCATACTTGAAGGGGACACTGAAGCTTTCTTT.

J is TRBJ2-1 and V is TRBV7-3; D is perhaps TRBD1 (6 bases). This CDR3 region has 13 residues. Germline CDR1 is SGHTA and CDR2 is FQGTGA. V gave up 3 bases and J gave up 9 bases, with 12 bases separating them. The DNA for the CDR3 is TGTGCCAGCAGCTTGGGGACACTCCGTGAGCAGTTCTTC. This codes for CASSLGTLREQFF.

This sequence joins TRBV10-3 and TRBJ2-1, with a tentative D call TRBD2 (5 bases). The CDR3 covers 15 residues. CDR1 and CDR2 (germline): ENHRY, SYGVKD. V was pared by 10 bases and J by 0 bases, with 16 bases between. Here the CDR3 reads CASSPGVRSYNEQFF. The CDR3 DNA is TGTGCCAGCTCCCCCGGGGTACGCTCCTACAATGAGCAGTTCTTC.

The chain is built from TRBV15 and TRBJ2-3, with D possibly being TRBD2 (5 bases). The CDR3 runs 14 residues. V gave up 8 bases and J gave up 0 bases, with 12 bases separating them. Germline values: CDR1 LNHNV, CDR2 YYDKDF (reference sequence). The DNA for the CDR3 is TGTGCCACCTCAAGCGGTACTAGCACAGATACGCAGTATTTT. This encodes CATSSGTSTDTQYF.

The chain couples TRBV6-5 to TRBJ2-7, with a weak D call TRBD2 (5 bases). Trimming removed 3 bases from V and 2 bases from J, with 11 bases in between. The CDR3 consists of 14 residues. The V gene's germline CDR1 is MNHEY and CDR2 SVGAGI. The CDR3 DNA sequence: TGTGCCAGCAGTTATGAGAGGGCCCCCTACGAGCAGTACTTC. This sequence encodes CASSYERAPYEQYF.

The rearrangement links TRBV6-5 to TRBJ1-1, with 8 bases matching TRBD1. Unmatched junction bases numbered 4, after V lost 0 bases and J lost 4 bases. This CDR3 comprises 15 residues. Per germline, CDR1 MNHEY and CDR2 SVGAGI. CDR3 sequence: CASSYSRGHGTEAFF. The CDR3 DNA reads TGTGCCAGCAGTTACTCCAGGGGGCACGGCACTGAAGCTTTCTTT.

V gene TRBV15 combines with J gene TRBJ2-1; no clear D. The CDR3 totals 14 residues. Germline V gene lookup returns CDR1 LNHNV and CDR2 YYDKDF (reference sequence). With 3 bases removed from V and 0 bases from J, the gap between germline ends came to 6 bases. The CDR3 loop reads CATSSGRSYNEQFF. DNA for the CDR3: TGTGCCACCAGCAGCGGCCGCTCCTACAATGAGCAGTTCTTC.

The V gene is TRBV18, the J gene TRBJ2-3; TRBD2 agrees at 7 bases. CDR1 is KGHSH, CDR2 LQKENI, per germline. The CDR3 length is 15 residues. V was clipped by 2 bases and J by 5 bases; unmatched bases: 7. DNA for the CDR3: TGTGCCAGCTCACCATTTGCTAGCGGCATAGATACGCAGTATTTT. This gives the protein CASSPFASGIDTQYF.

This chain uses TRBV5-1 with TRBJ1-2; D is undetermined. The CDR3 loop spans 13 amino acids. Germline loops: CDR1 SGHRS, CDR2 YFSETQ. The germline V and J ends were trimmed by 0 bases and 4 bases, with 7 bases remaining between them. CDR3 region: CASSLEGAYGYTF. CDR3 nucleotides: TGCGCCAGCAGCTTGGAAGGTGCCTATGGCTACACCTTC. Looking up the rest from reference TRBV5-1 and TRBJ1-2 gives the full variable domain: KAGVTQTPRYLIKTRGQQVTLSCSPISGHRSVSWYQQTPGQGLQFLFEYFSETQRNKGNFPGRFSGRQFSNSRSEMNVSTLELGDSALYLCASSLEGAYGYTFGSGTRLTVV.

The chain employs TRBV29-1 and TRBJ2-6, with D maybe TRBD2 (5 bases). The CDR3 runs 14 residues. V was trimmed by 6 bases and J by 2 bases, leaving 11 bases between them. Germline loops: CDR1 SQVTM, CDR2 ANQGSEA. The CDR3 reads CSVSTGAGANVLTF. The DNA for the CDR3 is TGCAGCGTCTCTACCGGGGCTGGGGCCAACGTCCTGACTTTC.

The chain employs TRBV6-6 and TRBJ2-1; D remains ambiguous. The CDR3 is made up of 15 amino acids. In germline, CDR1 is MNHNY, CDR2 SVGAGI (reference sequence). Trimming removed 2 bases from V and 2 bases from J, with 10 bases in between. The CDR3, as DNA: TGTGCCAGCAGTTACGATAGGGCCACCTACAATGAGCAGTTCTTC. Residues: CASSYDRATYNEQFF.

This CDR3 reads CSASVGGAFF. The CDR3 DNA sequence: TGCAGTGCTAGTGTAGGGGGAGCTTTCTTT. The rearrangement joins TRBV20-1 to TRBJ1-1; possibly TRBD1 for D (6 bases). In germline, CDR1 is DFQATT, CDR2 SNEGSKA (reference sequence). The CDR3 sequence is 10 residues long. Trimming left V 3 bases short and J 10 bases short, with 9 bases between.

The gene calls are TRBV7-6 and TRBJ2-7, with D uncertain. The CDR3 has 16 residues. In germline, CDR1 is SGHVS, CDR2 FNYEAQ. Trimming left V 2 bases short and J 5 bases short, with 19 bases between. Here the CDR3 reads CASSLRADSLDNEQYF. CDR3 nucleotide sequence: TGTGCCAGCAGCTTACGCGCGGATAGCCTAGACAACGAGCAGTACTTC.

CDR3 nucleotides: TGCGCCAGCAGCTCTGGGACCGAGTCGGGGGAGCAGTACTTC. Its translation: CASSSGTESGEQYF. The chain couples TRBV5-1 to TRBJ2-7, with D possibly called TRBD1 or TRBD2 (5 bases each). The CDR3 loop spans 14 amino acids. Trimming took 3 bases from V and 7 from J, leaving 17 bases between them. CDR1 is SGHRS, CDR2 YFSETQ, per germline.

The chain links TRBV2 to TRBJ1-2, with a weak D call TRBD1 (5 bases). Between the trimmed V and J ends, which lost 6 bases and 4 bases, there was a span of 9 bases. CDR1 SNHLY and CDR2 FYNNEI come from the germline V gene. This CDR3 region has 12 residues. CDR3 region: CASRWGGYGYTF. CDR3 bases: TGTGCCAGCAGGTGGGGGGGCTATGGCTACACCTTC.

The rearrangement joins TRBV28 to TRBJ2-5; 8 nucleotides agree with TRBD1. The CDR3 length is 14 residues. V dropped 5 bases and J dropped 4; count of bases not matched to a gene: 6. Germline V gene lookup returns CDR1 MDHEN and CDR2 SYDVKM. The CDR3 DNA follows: TGTGCCAGCAGTCTGACAGGGGAGAGAGAGACCCAGTACTTC. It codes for CASSLTGERETQYF.

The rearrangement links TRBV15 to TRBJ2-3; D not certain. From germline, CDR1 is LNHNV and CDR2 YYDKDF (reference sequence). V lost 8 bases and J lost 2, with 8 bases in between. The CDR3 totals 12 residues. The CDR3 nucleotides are TGTGCCACCGGAGCTGTCACAGATACGCAGTATTTT. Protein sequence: CATGAVTDTQYF.

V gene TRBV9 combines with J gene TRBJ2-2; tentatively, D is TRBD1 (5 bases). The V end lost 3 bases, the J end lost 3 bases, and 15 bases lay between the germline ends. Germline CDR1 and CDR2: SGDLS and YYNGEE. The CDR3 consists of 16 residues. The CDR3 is CASSARFQGDTGELFF. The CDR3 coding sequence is TGTGCCAGCAGCGCGCGCTTTCAGGGTGACACCGGGGAGCTGTTTTTT.

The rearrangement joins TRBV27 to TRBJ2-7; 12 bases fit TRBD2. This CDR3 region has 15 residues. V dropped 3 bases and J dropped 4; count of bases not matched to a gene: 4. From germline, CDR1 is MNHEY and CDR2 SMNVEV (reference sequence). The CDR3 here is CASSFGLAGGYEQYF. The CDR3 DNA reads TGTGCCAGCAGTTTTGGCCTAGCGGGAGGGTACGAGCAGTACTTC.